These 7 T cell receptor beta chains originate from one sample sequenced in a study of cytomegalovirus exposure and HLA in healthy donors. The PCR contained 60 Vbeta and 13 Jbeta primers. Clones were read by immunoSEQ multiplex PCR, and TCRdb kept only the in-frame ones, dropping some. The table lists about 150,000 clones, less than 10% of them singletons. Material for sequencing was PBMCs. Receptors originate from a man aged 50-59 years in good health and CMV-seronegative.

This clone appeared a few times. V usage is TRBV2 and J usage is TRBJ1-4; D gene uncertain. Deletions cut 7 bases from V and 4 bases from J, with 13 bases between. The CDR3 has 14 residues. The germline V gene encodes CDR1 SNHLY and CDR2 FYNNEI. The DNA of the CDR3 is TGTGCCAGCATAGCCACGCTCAGTAATGAAAAACTGTTTTTT. Its translation: CASIATLSNEKLFF. Combining the CDR3 with reference TRBV2 and TRBJ1-4 gives the whole variable domain EPEVTQTPSHQVTQMGQEVILRCVPISNHLYFYWYRQILGQKVEFLVSFYNNEISEKSEIFDDQFSVERPDGSNFTLKIRSTKLEDSAMYFCASIATLSNEKLFFGSGTQLSVL.

This clone has a handful of counts. The V gene is TRBV7-9, the J gene TRBJ1-2; D unresolved. Germline V gene lookup returns CDR1 SEHNR and CDR2 FQNEAQ (reference sequence). The CDR3 contains 14 residues. Between the trimmed V and J ends, which lost 6 bases and 0 bases, there was a span of 11 bases. As DNA, the CDR3 is TGTGCCAGCAGAGGGAGGTCGACTAACTATGGCTACACCTTC. This gives the protein CASRGRSTNYGYTF.

This clone was found a few times. The V call is TRBV5-1, the J call TRBJ2-5; tentatively, D is TRBD1 (5 bases). Germline lookup yields CDR1 SGHRS and CDR2 YFSETQ. This CDR3 spans 16 amino acids. Deletions cut 0 bases from V and 5 bases from J, with 17 bases between. In nucleotides, the CDR3 is TGCGCCAGCAGCTTGGAGCATTTAGGGGCGGTGGAGACCCAGTACTTC. Translating gives CASSLEHLGAVETQYF.

The CDR3 nucleotides are TGCGCCAGCAGCTCCCAACCGGGGGAGGGTCTTAATACGCAGTATTTT. Translated, it gives CASSSQPGEGLNTQYF. The chain has TRBV5-1 and TRBJ2-3; 7 bases match TRBD2. Trimming cost V 3 bases and J 7 bases; bases outside gene matches: 14. Germline V gene sequence: CDR1 SGHRS, CDR2 YFSETQ. The CDR3 length is 16 residues.

This clone came up a few times. The V and J genes are TRBV4-1 and TRBJ1-4, with TRBD1 identical over 7 bases. V trimming: 9 bases; J trimming: 3 bases; junction bases outside the gene matches: 7. The length of the CDR3 is 14 residues. The germline gives CDR1 MGHRA, CDR2 YSYEKL. CDR3 nucleotide sequence: TGCGCCAGTAACCGACAGGGAGCTAATGAAAAACTGTTTTTT. Its protein product is CASNRQGANEKLFF.

The sample holds a few counts of this clone. V usage is TRBV7-2 and J usage is TRBJ2-7; 8 bases are shared with TRBD2. The CDR3 is made up of 15 amino acids. J was trimmed by 6 bases and V by 1 base; bases with no gene match: 8. Germline V gene lookup returns CDR1 SGHTA and CDR2 FQGNSA. This chain's CDR3 is CASSLVKRGPLEQYF. CDR3 sequence (DNA): TGTGCCAGCAGCTTAGTCAAGCGGGGGCCCCTCGAGCAGTACTTC.

The chain couples TRBV7-2 to TRBJ1-1; D uncertain. The germline CDR1 and CDR2 sequences are SGHTA and FQGNSA. Trimming pared 1 base from V and 1 base from J, leaving 7 bases between. This CDR3 has 14 amino acids. CDR3 DNA: TGTGCCAGCAGCTTAGACGGAGCGAACACTGAAGCTTTCTTT. Translated, it gives CASSLDGANTEAFF.